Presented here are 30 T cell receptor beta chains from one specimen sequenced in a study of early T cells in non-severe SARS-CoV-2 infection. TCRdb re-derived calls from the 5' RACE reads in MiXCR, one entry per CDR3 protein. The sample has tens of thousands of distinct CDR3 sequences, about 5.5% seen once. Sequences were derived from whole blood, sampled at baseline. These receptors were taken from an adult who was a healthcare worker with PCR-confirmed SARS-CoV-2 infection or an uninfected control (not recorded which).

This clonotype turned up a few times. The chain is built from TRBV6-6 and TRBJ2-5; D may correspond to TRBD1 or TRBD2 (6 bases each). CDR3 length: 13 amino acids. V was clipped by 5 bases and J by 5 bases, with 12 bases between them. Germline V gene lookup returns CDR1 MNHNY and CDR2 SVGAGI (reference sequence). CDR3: CASSRQGRETQYF. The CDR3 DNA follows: TGTGCCAGCAGTCGCCAGGGGAGGGAGACCCAGTACTTC.

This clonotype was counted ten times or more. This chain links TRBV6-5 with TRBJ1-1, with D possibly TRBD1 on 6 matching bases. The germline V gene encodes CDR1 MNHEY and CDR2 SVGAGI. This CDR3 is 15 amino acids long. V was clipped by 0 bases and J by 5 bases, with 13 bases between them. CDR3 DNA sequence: TGTGCCAGCAGTTACTCGTTCTCCCAGGGGACTGAAGCTTTCTTT. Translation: CASSYSFSQGTEAFF.

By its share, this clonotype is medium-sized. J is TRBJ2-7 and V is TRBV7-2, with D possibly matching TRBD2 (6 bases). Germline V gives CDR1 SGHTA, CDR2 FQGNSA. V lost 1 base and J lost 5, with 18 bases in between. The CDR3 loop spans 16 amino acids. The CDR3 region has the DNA TGTGCCAGCAGCTTAGTGGGCAGGGACTTGGGGCACGAGCAGTACTTC. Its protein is CASSLVGRDLGHEQYF.

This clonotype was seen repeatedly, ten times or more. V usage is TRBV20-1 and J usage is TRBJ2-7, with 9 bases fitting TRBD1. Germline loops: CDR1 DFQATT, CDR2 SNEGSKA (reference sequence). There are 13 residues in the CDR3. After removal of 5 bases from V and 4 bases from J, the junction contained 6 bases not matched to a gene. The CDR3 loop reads CSAQGQGLYEQYF. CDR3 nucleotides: TGCAGTGCTCAGGGACAGGGTTTGTACGAGCAGTACTTC.

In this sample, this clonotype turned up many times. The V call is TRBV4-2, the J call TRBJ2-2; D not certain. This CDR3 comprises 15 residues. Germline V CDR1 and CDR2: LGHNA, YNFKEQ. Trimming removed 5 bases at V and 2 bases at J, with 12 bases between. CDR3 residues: CASSRPDANTGELFF. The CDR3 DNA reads TGTGCCAGCAGCAGACCCGACGCAAACACCGGGGAGCTGTTTTTT.

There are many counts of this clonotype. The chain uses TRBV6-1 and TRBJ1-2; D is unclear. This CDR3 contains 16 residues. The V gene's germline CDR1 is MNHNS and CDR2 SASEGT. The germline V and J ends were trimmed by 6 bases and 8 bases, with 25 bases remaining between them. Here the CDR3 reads CASSPTYPLLKQGYTF. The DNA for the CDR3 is TGTGCCAGCAGCCCGACCTACCCCCTATTGAAACAAGGCTACACCTTC.

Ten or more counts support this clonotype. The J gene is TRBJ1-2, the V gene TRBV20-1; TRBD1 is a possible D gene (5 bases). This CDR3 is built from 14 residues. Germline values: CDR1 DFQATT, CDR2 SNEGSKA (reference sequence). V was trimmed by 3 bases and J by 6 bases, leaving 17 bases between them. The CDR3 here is CSASTLGGYDGYTF. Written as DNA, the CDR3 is TGCAGTGCTAGCACCCTCGGGGGGTATGATGGCTACACCTTC.

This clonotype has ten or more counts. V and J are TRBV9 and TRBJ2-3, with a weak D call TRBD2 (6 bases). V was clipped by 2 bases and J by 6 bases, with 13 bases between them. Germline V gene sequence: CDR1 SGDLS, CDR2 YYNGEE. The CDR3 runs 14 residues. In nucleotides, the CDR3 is TGTGCCAGCAGCGTCAGACACAGCGGGGATACGCAGTATTTT. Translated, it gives CASSVRHSGDTQYF.

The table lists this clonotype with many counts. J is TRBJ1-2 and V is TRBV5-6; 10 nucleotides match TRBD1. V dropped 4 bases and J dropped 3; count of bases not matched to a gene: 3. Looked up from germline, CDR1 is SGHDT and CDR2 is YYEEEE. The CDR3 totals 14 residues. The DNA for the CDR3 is TGTGCCAGCAGCAGCGGGACAGGGGACTATGGCTACACCTTC. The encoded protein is CASSSGTGDYGYTF.

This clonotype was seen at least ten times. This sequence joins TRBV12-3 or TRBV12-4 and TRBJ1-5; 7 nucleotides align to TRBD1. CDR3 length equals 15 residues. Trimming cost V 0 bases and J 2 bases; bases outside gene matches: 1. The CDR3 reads CASSLAGQGNQPQHF. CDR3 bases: TGTGCCAGCAGTTTAGCCGGACAGGGCAATCAGCCCCAGCATTTT.

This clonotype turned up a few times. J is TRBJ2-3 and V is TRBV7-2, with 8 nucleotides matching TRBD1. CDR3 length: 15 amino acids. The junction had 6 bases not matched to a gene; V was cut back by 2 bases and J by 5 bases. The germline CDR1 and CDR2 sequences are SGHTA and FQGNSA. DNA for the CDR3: TGTGCCAGCAGCTTAACAGGGGGGCAGGGAGATACGCAGTATTTT. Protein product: CASSLTGGQGDTQYF.

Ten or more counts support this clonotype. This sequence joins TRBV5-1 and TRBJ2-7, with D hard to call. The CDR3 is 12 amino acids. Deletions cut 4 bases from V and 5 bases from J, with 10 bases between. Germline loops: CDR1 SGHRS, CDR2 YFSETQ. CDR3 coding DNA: TGCGCCAGCAGCGTAGACTTGAACGAGCAGTACTTC. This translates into CASSVDLNEQYF.

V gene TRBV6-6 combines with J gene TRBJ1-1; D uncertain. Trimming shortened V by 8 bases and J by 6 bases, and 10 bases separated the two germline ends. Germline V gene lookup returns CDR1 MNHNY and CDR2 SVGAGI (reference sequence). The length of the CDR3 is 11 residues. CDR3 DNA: TGTGCCAGCGGCCGAGGAGCTGAAGCTTTCTTT. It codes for CASGRGAEAFF.

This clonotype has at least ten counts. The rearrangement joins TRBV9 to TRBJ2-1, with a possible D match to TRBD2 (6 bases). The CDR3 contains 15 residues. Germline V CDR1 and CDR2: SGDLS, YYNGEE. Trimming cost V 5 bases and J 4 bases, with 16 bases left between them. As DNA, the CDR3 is TGTGCCAGCAGTCGGGACTCCCCCGCTTACAATGAGCAGTTCTTC. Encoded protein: CASSRDSPAYNEQFF.

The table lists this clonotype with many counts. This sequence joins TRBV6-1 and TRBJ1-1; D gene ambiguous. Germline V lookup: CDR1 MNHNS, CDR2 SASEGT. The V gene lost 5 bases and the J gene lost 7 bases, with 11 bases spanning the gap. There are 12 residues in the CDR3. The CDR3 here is CASSYRDYEAFF. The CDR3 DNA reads TGTGCCAGCAGTTATAGAGACTATGAAGCTTTCTTT.

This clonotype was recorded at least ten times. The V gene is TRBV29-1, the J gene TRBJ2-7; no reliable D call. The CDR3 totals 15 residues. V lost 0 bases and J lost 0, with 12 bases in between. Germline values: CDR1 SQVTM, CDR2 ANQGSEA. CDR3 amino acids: CSVEDQVSSSYEQYF. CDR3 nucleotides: TGCAGCGTTGAAGATCAGGTCTCGAGCTCCTACGAGCAGTACTTC.

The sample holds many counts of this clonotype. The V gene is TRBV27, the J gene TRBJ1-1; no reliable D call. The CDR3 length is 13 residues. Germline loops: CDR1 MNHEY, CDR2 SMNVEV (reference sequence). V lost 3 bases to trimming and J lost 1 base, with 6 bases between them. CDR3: CASSFFGNTEAFF. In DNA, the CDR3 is TGTGCCAGCAGTTTTTTTGGGAACACTGAAGCTTTCTTT.

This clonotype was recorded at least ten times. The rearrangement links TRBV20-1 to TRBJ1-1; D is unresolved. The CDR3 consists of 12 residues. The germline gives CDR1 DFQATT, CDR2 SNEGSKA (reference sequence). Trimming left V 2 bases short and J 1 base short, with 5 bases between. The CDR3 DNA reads TGCAGTGCTAGATGGGGGAACACTGAAGCTTTCTTT. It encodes CSARWGNTEAFF.

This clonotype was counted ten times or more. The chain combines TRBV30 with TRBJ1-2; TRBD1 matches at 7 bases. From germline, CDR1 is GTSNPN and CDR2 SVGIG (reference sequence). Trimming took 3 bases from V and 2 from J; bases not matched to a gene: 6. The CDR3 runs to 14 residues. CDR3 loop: CAWSRQGSNYGYTF. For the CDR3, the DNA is TGTGCCTGGAGCCGACAGGGTTCAAACTATGGCTACACCTTC.

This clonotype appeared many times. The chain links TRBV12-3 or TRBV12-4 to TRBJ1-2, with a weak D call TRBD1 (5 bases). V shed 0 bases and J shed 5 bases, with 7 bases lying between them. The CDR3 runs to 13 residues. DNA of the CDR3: TGTGCCAGCAGTTTAGCCGGGGGTTATGGCTACACCTTC. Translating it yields CASSLAGGYGYTF.

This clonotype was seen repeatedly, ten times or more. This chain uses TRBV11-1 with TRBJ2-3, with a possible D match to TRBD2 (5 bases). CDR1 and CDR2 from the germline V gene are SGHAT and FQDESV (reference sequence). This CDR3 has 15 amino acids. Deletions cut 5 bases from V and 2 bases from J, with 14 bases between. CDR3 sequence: CASSQHGESTDTQYF. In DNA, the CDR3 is TGTGCCAGCAGCCAACACGGGGAATCCACAGATACGCAGTATTTT.

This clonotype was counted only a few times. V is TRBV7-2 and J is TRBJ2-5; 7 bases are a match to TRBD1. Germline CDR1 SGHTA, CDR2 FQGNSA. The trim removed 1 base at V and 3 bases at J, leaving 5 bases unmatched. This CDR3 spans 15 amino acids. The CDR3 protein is CASSLEQGPEETQYF. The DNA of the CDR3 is TGTGCCAGCAGCTTAGAACAGGGGCCGGAAGAGACCCAGTACTTC.

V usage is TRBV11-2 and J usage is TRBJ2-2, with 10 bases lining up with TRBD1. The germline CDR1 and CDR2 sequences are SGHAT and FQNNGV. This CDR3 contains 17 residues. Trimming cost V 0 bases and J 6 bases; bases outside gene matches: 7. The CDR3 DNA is TGTGCCAGCAGCTTAGACCCACTTGGACAGGGGGCCGGGGAGCTGTTTTTT. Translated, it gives CASSLDPLGQGAGELFF.

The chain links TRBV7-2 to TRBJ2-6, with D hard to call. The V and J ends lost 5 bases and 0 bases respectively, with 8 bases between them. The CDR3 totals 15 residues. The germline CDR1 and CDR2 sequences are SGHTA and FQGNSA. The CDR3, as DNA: TGTGCCAGCAGCCCCGAGAGCTCTGGGGCCAACGTCCTGACTTTC. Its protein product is CASSPESSGANVLTF.

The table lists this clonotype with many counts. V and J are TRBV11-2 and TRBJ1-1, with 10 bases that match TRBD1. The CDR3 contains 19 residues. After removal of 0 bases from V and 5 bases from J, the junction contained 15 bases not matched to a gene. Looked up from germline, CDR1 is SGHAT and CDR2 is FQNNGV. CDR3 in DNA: TGTGCCAGCAGCTTAGATGGTCATGGACAGGGGGGAACGAATACTGAAGCTTTCTTT. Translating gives CASSLDGHGQGGTNTEAFF.

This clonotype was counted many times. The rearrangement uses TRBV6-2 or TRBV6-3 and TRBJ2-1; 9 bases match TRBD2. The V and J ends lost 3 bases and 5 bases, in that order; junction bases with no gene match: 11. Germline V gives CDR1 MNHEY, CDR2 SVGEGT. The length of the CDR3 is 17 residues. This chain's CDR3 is CASSYPLGTSLDNEQFF. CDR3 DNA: TGTGCCAGCAGTTATCCCCTCGGGACTAGCTTGGACAATGAGCAGTTCTTC.

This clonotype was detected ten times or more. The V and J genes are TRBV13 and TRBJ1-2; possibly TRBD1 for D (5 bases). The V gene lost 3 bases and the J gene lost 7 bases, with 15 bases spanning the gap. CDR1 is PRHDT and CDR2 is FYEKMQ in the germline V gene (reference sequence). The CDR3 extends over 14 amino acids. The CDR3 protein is CASSLAGVLGGYTF. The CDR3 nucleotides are TGTGCCAGCAGCTTGGCGGGGGTCTTGGGTGGCTACACCTTC.

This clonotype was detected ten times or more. DNA for the CDR3: TGTGCCAGCAGCTTAGGAGCGGGGGCTGCCGAGCAGTACTTC. Translated, it gives CASSLGAGAAEQYF. The chain couples TRBV7-9 to TRBJ2-7, with 8 bases matching TRBD2. This CDR3 is 14 amino acids long. The junction had 5 bases not matched to a gene; V was cut back by 1 base and J by 6 bases. In germline, CDR1 is SEHNR, CDR2 FQNEAQ (reference sequence).

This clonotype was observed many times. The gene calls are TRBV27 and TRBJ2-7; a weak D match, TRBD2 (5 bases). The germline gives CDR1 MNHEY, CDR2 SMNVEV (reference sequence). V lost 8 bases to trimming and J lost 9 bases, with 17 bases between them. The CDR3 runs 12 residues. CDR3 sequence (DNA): TGTGCCAGCGGCGAGGTGCCTAGCCTGCAGTACTTC. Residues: CASGEVPSLQYF.

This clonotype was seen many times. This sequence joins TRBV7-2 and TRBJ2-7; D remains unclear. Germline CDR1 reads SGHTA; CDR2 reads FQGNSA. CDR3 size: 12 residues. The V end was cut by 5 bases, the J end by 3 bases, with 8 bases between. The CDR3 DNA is TGTGCCAGCAGCAAAACGAACTACGAGCAGTACTTC. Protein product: CASSKTNYEQYF.